This T cell receptor (beta chain) was recorded in a study of blood T cell repertoires in COVID-19. Overall study: T cells, B-cell-depleted T cells, or PBMCs provided the cDNA or gDNA that served as material.

The V segment lost 5 bases and the J segment 2 bases; nucleotides outside the gene matches: 8. CDR1 is MDHEN and CDR2 is SYDVKM in the germline V gene. The CDR3 spans 16 residues. Individuals aged about 18 to 100 years were recruited from 24 US areas. Participants had their cohort set by participant-reported clinical history. Per the authors' pipeline: Amplification of reference gene primers was used by the study to estimate nucleated cell counts. TCRdb keeps only in-frame clones here, not all; method: immunoSEQ multiplex PCR. V and J calls and clone size are copied from that table; D and trimming were computed from the DNA. The sample carries about 180,000 clones, 88% recorded once.

This chain joins TRBV28 and TRBJ1-1; TRBD1 aligns across 10 bases. The clonotype comes from a woman between 18 and 29 years old who had recovered from COVID-19. Sequences were obtained from PBMCs or T cells enriched from blood (not recorded which). Here the CDR3 DNA reads TGTGCCAGCAGTGCAGGCGGGACAGGGGATAACACTGAAGCTTTCTTT. Translation gives CASSAGGTGDNTEAFF.